This T cell receptor (beta chain) was identified in a study of T cell repertoires in cytomegalovirus infection. About the research overall: Evidence of both CMV infection and a matching HLA type came from public TCR beta signatures.

One entry per CDR3 protein, called by TCRdb with MiXCR from the reads. The table lists over 150,000 distinct CDR3 sequences, approximately 18% of them singletons. In the case of this clonotype: Antigen unknown.

This CDR3 has 14 residues. Trimming pared 5 bases from V and 13 bases from J, leaving 18 bases between. CDR1 is SGHTA, CDR2 FQGNSA, per germline. General study findings and limits: In two of eight donors, the top clonotype was HLA-C-restricted CMV-specific. Public TCR beta family frequency separated CMV-and-HLA carriers, including in an independent cohort.

The TCR was taken from a human donor in good health (CMV status not recorded). Some clones in this sample may be carry-over from other donors' samples. Sequencing input: CD8+ T cells from PBMCs. The gene calls are TRBV7-2 and TRBJ1-6; D might be TRBD1 (6 bases). The CDR3, as DNA: TGTGCCAGCAGCACTCACAGGGACCTTCCGCCCCTCCACTTT. Translating it yields CASSTHRDLPPLHF.